These T cell receptor beta chains were read from a single sample in a study of blood T cell repertoires in COVID-19. The data were produced by immunoSEQ multiplex PCR, yet TCRdb's version contains in-frame clones alone and is incomplete. This table holds 99,000 or so clones, about 80% found once. Sequenced: peripheral blood. These receptors all come from a woman of 80 years or more with active or convalescent COVID-19. Both conserved end residues are part of each CDR3. Fields, in order: J gene, D gene, V gene, CDR3 protein. The D gene is left open where the match is weak.

TRBJ1-1 | - | TRBV28 | CASRHRALNTEAFF
TRBJ1-6 | - | TRBV19 | CASSIGSSYNSPLHF
TRBJ1-5 | TRBD1 | TRBV11-3 | CASSTRLFPGQPYSNQPQHF
TRBJ2-7 | - | TRBV10-3 | CAISGQPSSYEQYF
TRBJ2-5 | TRBD2 | TRBV11-2 | CASSPTSGSLQETQYF
TRBJ2-7 | TRBD1 | TRBV4-2 | CASSQEGTGTGYEQYF
TRBJ2-1 | TRBD1 | TRBV7-9 | CASSRTTGPQYNEQFF
TRBJ2-3 | - | TRBV7-2 | CASSSEGGRGTQYF
TRBJ1-1 | TRBD1 | TRBV28 | CASSYVLKTGDPEAFF
TRBJ1-4 | - | TRBV19 | CASSDDGGLHEKLFF
TRBJ2-7 | - | TRBV30 | CAWNRGKGAISYEQYF
TRBJ2-3 | TRBD2 | TRBV28 | CASSFPPLAGDTDTQYF